This TCR beta chain was profiled in a study of blood T cell repertoires in COVID-19. The wider study: Whether acute or convalescent, the COVID-19 samples came from the United States, Italy and Spain. From T cells, B-cell-depleted T cells, or PBMCs came the material, which was cDNA or gDNA.

As originally analysed: Reference gene primer amplification gave nucleated cell count estimates. TCRdb's copy holds only in-frame clones and misses some; the assay was immunoSEQ multiplex PCR. D and trimming were read from the DNA, whereas the V and J calls and clone size are those reported in that table. This sample has 150,000 to 160,000 clones, with 80% to 90% found just once. In germline, CDR1 is MNHEY, CDR2 SMNVEV (reference sequence). The CDR3 length is 13 residues. J lost 9 bases, V lost 10 bases, and 6 bases had no gene match. This clonotype was obtained from a woman in her sixties or seventies with acute or convalescent COVID-19. The sample comprised peripheral blood. The rearrangement uses TRBV27 and TRBJ2-1; 13 bases map to TRBD2. This CDR3 reads CATQLAGGLEQFF. In DNA, the CDR3 is TGTGCCACCCAACTAGCGGGGGGGCTTGAGCAGTTCTTC.